The TCR beta chain under discussion was sequenced for a study of T-cell reconstitution after alpha-beta-depleted transplantation in children. Study-level findings and limits: Reportedly, only several hundred clones from non-depleted graft cells drove alpha-beta T-cell counts at about two months. In some patients, recipient T cells and intrathymic progenitors surviving conditioning explained high day-60 diversity. A year had passed since transplant, and T-cell counts and diversity by then came mostly from newly produced T cells.

At least ten counts were recorded for this clonotype. The antigen is undetermined. This CDR3 region has 14 residues. V gave up 6 bases and J gave up 4 bases, with 13 bases separating them. The authors prepared the TCRbeta library with unique molecular identifiers. Each CDR3 protein is one row after TCRdb ran MiXCR on the PCR reads. The table has 700,000 to 950,000 distinct CDR3 sequences, 16% seen once. The TCR was taken from a male patient younger than 18 who had a stem cell transplant for acute lymphoblastic leukemia, so the T cells may come from the graft donor. The gene calls are TRBV12-3 or TRBV12-4 and TRBJ2-1; D gene unclear. The material sequenced was PBMCs, mostly from graft donor cells, taken 360 days after TCRalphabeta/CD19-depleted stem cell transplant. The DNA for the CDR3 is TGTGCCAGCAGCTTCGGTGGCGGTTACAATGAGCAGTTCTTC. Residues: CASSFGGGYNEQFF.